This T cell receptor beta chain is from a study of T cell responses to AZD1222 COVID-19 vaccine. About this clone itself: Its target is not known.

Study-wide results and caveats: Dominant CD4 TCR responses targeted spike regions 160-218 and 743-854.

Produced via immunoSEQ multiplex PCR; TCRdb's table is partial and in-frame only. The sample carries over 100,000 clones, about nine tenths recorded once. The sample here was peripheral blood, taken on day 0 of AZD1222 vaccination. This TCR derives from an adult in good health.

The CDR3 loop is CASSWSALLQYF. The CDR3 DNA reads TGTGCCAGCAGTTGGTCCGCCCTCTTGCAGTACTTC. The chain is built from TRBV28 and TRBJ2-7; D unresolved. Germline V gives CDR1 MDHEN, CDR2 SYDVKM. The CDR3 sequence is 12 residues long. Trimming took 4 bases from V and 9 from J, leaving 13 bases between them.